A selection of T cell receptor beta chains follows, all from one sample in a study of T-cell memory formation after mild COVID-19. TCRdb passed the 5' RACE reads through MiXCR, listing each CDR3 protein once. This table holds about 400,000 distinct CDR3 sequences, approximately 18% found once. The source material was PBMCs or a T cell subset sorted from them (not recorded which). Receptors were obtained from a man aged 18 to 30 who had mild COVID-19 (a few samples of this study predate the infection). Cell type and time point are not known. The CDR3 runs from the conserved cysteine through the conserved F or W.

>TRBJ1-1|TRBV7-9
CASSRVVDGTEAFF
>TRBJ2-5|TRBV5-5
CASSLVSVQETQYF
>TRBJ2-5|TRBV7-9
CASSVDRGLETQYF
>TRBJ1-6|TRBV7-2
CARSFGRGNSPLHF
>TRBJ1-2|TRBV19
CASSMQAGHYGYTF
>TRBJ1-1|TRBV7-8
CASSRDGATGTTEAFF
>TRBJ2-1|TRBV15
CATSRGGTGTNEQFF
>TRBJ2-1|TRBV7-2
CASSFRLPGQGSNEQFF
>TRBJ2-5|TRBV25-1
CASSDAAEETQYF
>TRBJ1-2|TRBV5-1
CASSRPGEGRGYTF
>TRBJ2-3|TRBV5-1
CASSVRGTDTQYF
>TRBJ2-3|TRBV5-1
CASSLDRAGSQYF
>TRBJ1-1|TRBV29-1
CSAGTGSTEAFF
>TRBJ2-1|TRBV6-4
CASSIGLANEQFF
>TRBJ2-7|TRBV20-1
CSASGRGVEQYF
>TRBJ2-5|TRBV28
CASSQKETQYF
>TRBJ1-4|TRBV6-5
CASSQRVSEKLFF
>TRBJ1-1|TRBV7-6
CASRQRAGNTEAFF
>TRBJ2-3|TRBV7-9
CASILAGGQDTQYF
>TRBJ1-5|TRBV5-5
CASSLGLSAVDQPQHF
>TRBJ2-1|TRBV5-1
CASSWVPGLYNEQFF
>TRBJ2-1|TRBV19
CASSTAYNEQFF
>TRBJ2-1|TRBV7-2
CASRWVAGGVNEQFF
>TRBJ2-3|TRBV19
CASHGLGGMQYF
>TRBJ2-2|TRBV5-1
CASGIHSTGELFF
>TRBJ1-2|TRBV18
CASSPNRPEYGYTF
>TRBJ1-4|TRBV4-1
CASSQPWTGYNEKLFF
>TRBJ2-2|TRBV5-1
CASKTGTSNTGELFF
>TRBJ1-5|TRBV18
CASSLWVPPTTQHF